This TCR beta chain was found in a study of cytomegalovirus exposure and HLA in healthy donors (dated by TCRdb to the late 2010s). In terms of the full investigation: An earlier analysis of some 600 of the donors reported 250 to 300 Gb of sequence data and 117 million unique TCR beta sequences obtained from about 200 million T cells. The aim of the study was to test whether cataloging public T cell receptors could identify signatures of past pathogen exposure. Using immunosequencing, the study profiled T cell repertoires from about 620 subjects and related those repertoires to cytomegalovirus serostatus. Genome-wide SNP genotypes for about 60% of the 666 donors were used in a later genetic analysis, which treated that subset as a discovery cohort. Because of strong linkage in the cohort, 4 to 6 DR-DQ haplotypes were treated as single units for association and clustering. HLA typing included class I and class II loci at four-digit resolution. Typing coverage varied by locus: roughly 620-640 donors for A, B, C, DRB1 and DQB1; roughly 560 for DQA1; about 600 for DPA1; 450 to 480 for DPB1. An early release that covered roughly 600 HLA-typed donors contained around 300 gigabases of sequencing data and 85 million to 100 million unique TCR sequences. Among some 400 genotyped donors of the cohort, an average of around 240,000 unique TCR beta nucleotide sequences were sequenced per donor, 15% to 20% of them non-productive. Besides the first cohort of around 670 subjects, a separate validation cohort made up of over 95 different subjects was used. In a later analysis, previously published TCR beta repertoires from some 640 donors were re-analyzed and high-resolution HLA genotyping was added so that TCR occurrence patterns could be studied. Of the approximately 400 genotyped donors, approximately 82% fell in the genetic ancestry cluster associated with self-reported Caucasian donors. Rather than using new phenotypic data, the later analysis identified candidate immune exposures from TCR beta sequences and from how often those sequences occurred across donors. To predict cytomegalovirus infection status, the study brought together high-throughput TCR immunosequencing, statistical association of individual TCRs with disease status, and machine learning. Alongside the repertoire data, information on donor age, sex, ethnicity and CMV serostatus was compiled. Every discovery cohort repertoire had been produced on one sequencing platform. An earlier analysis of about 600 of the donors used high-throughput TCR beta sequencing to judge whether each TCR beta V gene segment behaved as functional or pseudogenic. Overall results and qualifications from the work: For the cohort, immune exposure information was limited to CMV serostatus. Linkage disequilibrium might explain the correlated functional status among segregating V segments, but an unknown experimental factor could not be ruled out. A later analysis found that TCR association rates varied across HLA loci, with DRB1 alleles showing the most associated TCRs and HLA-C alleles the fewest. In vitro tests confirmed that three of the cytomegalovirus-associated TCR beta chains recognize cytomegalovirus antigens. According to a later analysis, parvovirus B19, influenza, CMV and Epstein-Barr virus appeared linked to several top co-occurrence clusters. The authors suggested that the approach could potentially be extended to other disease states and immunological phenotypes. HLA typing was unavailable for some donors at each locus, so association tests used only the typed subset. A further reported finding was that TCR beta sequences accurately predicted the HLA-A and HLA-B alleles for most subjects in the first cohort. The study listed around 160 TCR beta chains as associated with cytomegalovirus. Because the 87-base-pair reads could not distinguish some IMGT-functional V segments, including TRBV6-2 and TRBV6-3, those segments were excluded. According to a later genetic analysis, donors in an Asian-associated ancestry cluster had fewer N-insertions in productive TCRs than the approximately 690-donor mean. The classifier was reported to diagnose cytomegalovirus status with high specificity and sensitivity in both the original cohort and the validation cohort. V-gene and J-gene trimming of TCR beta chains was associated with a missense DCLRE1C variant in a later genetic analysis, and the association was replicated in an independent cohort. This cohort had only TCR beta chains sequenced, and the lack of alpha or paired-chain data limited which features could be detected. Across donors, most TCR sequences were observed very rarely, whereas some public TCRs were present in many individuals. In a later analysis, HLA-associated TCR beta chains showed more clonal expansion and lower generation probabilities than non-associated chains that were equally common. In a later analysis, about 17,000 TCR beta sequences were associated with specific HLA alleles at a false discovery rate of 0.05. Sequencing depth was assumed to be roughly uniform across donors in the presence/absence analyses, though that assumption may not hold. Most CMV-associated TCR beta chains appeared to be HLA-restricted in a later analysis, and the HLA associations seemed to be driven largely by CMV exposure. The sequencing pipeline was judged likely to have produced a cluster of highly shared sequence variants as a technical artifact. Because counts were too low, roughly 16 rarely observed V segments, including chromosome 9 orphons, were excluded from the earlier analysis of about 500 of the donors. An earlier analysis of 587 of the donors showed that most TCR beta V segments appeared in productive rearrangements either about 87% or about 30% of the time, which broadly matched IMGT annotations. When HLA alleles, especially DR and DQ, strongly co-occurred, TCR associations were difficult to assign to individual alleles.

In total, approximately 610 healthy bone marrow donors made up the cohort. All cohort members were sampled while nominally healthy, although unrecorded immune exposures were likely present. The donor was CMV seropositive and was included in the group of 250 to 300 seropositive cohort members. A peripheral blood sample was provided by each donor, and peripheral blood mononuclear cells were used for TCR beta sequencing. Genomic DNA extraction from the blood cell samples was performed with the Qiagen DNeasy Blood Extraction Kit. The method behind the library was the immunoSEQ multiplex PCR assay. For the multiplex PCR, a mixture combining 60 forward primers for TCR Vbeta segments and 13 reverse primers for TCR Jbeta segments was used. The CDR3 region of rearranged TCR beta genes was amplified from genomic DNA with a multiplex PCR assay. On the Illumina HiSeq System, the amplified TCR beta libraries were sequenced as 87-base-pair reads. For the original study's pipeline: Across the 666 repertoires, a later analysis counted some 81 million unique TCR beta chains, 9.5 million to 12 million of which were shared by at least two donors. Raw reads were error-corrected and collapsed into unique sequences with a nearest-neighbor algorithm that merged closely related sequences to remove PCR and sequencing errors. CDR3 sequences were aligned to IMGT reference sequences to assign V, D and J gene segments. For a sequence to be retained, at least a six-nucleotide match to both a V gene segment and a J gene segment was required. Rearrangements were classified as productive when the CDR3 lacked stop codons and remained in frame with V and J, and all other rearrangements were classified as non-productive. Following IMGT convention, CDR3 was defined as the stretch from the second conserved V-encoded cysteine to the conserved J-encoded phenylalanine. The earlier analysis of around 640 of the donors excluded sequences that lacked an unambiguous match to a single V gene segment. In an earlier analysis of 450 to 700 of the donors, V segments were called functional above 56.7% productive rearrangements and were called segregating when the between-donor standard deviation exceeded 5%. A statistical classification framework was developed to diagnose cytomegalovirus status using the catalog of TCR beta chain sequences. A later analysis assigned V and J genes by comparing TCR nucleotide sequences with IMGT/GENE-DB human TR gene sequences. Using the TCRdist pipeline, a later analysis assigned CDR3 sequences along with most-parsimonious VDJ recombination scenarios. In a later analysis, each TCR beta chain was defined by its CDR3 amino acid sequence together with its V-gene family, and reads lacking a unique V-gene family were excluded. A later analysis removed over 500 highly shared, low-generation-probability nucleotide sequences to deal with suspected cross-contamination and a sequencing artifact. A later analysis calculated a clonal expansion index for each public chain from normalized within-repertoire ranks of inferred template counts. In a later analysis, generation probabilities were computed with a VDJ recombination model fitted to out-of-frame rearrangements, and the resulting probabilities were checked against IGoR. In a later analysis, TCR-TCR, TCR-HLA and TCR-CMV co-occurrence was scored with hypergeometric tests, and a repertoire-size bias correction was applied to TCR pairs. To estimate false discovery rates, a later analysis permuted the HLA or CMV assignments 20 times. In a later analysis, co-occurring TCRs were grouped using DBSCAN, and TCRdist sequence similarity was added for clustering within HLA-allele-positive subsets. For co-occurrence clustering, repertoires with fewer than 30,000 or more than 120,000 public chains were excluded, along with about five repertoires with anomalous nucleotide sharing. Sourced from immuneACCESS, this table was stored by TCRdb with only in-frame sequences that have V and J called. A share of the clones is absent; for the studies checked, an unresolved V gene accounts for under half, and the remainder has no known explanation. D and trimming were read from the DNA, whereas the V and J calls and clone size are those reported in that table. The sample data list some 150,000 clones, and about 80% of these were observed just once. The ten biggest clones cover roughly 9.7% of the sample.

Only a few counts were recorded for this clone. Its antigen is not yet known. The sample holds no much larger clone one base away, and base qualities are not on file. For CDR1 and CDR2, the germline V gene lists SQVTM and ANQGSEA. The CDR3 goes from the cysteine to the phenylalanine over 16 residues. The DNA shown is the 48-base CDR3, in frame from base 1. Between the V and J ends, shortened by 0 bases and 2 bases respectively, the junction contains 13 bases. Recombination connected TRBV29-1 to TRBJ1-4; the D gene is perhaps TRBD1, on 5 matching bases. The receptor was isolated from a man younger than 30 in good health and CMV-seropositive. The specimen sequenced was PBMCs. The DNA sequence reads TGCAGCGTTGAAGAACCCTTAGGGGCGACTAATGAAAAACTGTTTTTT. This gives the protein CSVEEPLGATNEKLFF. The reference TRBV29-1 and TRBJ1-4 proteins fill in what lies around the CDR3, so the full variable domain reads SAVISQKPSRDICQRGTSLTIQCQVDSQVTMMFWYRQQPGQSLTLIATANQGSEATYESGFVIDKFPISRPNLTFSTLTVSNMSPEDSSIYLCSVEEPLGATNEKLFFGSGTQLSVL.